This is a list of T cell receptor beta chains from one sample in a study of blood T cell repertoires in COVID-19. Sequencing used immunoSEQ multiplex PCR; TCRdb keeps in-frame clones, though not all of them. In the table there are approximately 250,000 clones, approximately 85% of which are singletons. Sequencing was performed on PBMCs or T cells enriched from blood (not recorded which). The receptors here all came from a woman in her forties or fifties with acute COVID-19. The CDR3 runs from the conserved cysteine through the conserved F or W. The order of the fields is J gene, D gene, clone size, V gene, CDR3 DNA, CDR3 protein. The D gene is left open where the match is weak. Clone size is stated in some rows and not others, as once, few, many or a class when expanded.

J: TRBJ2-5; D: .; size: .; V: TRBV15; DNA: TGTGCCACCAGCCCACGGACGGGGGTTGAGACCCAGTACTTC; CDR3: CATSPRTGVETQYF
J: TRBJ1-2; D: TRBD1; size: .; V: TRBV7-9; DNA: TGTGCCAGCAGCTTAATCCCGGACAGGGGGAATGGCTACACCTTC; CDR3: CASSLIPDRGNGYTF
J: TRBJ1-1; D: .; size: .; V: TRBV6-5; DNA: TGTGCCAGCACTAAACCTCTGAACACTGAAGCTTTCTTT; CDR3: CASTKPLNTEAFF
J: TRBJ1-1; D: .; size: few; V: TRBV5-4; DNA: TGTGCCAGCAGCTTGGAAAACCGAGGGAACACTGAAGCTTTCTTT; CDR3: CASSLENRGNTEAFF
J: TRBJ1-2; D: TRBD1; size: once; V: TRBV7-9; DNA: TGTGCCAGCAGCGCCCCGGGACAGTATGGCTACACCTTC; CDR3: CASSAPGQYGYTF
J: TRBJ2-5; D: .; size: .; V: TRBV18; DNA: TGTGCCAGCTCAGCAGCGACAGAGACCCAGTACTTC; CDR3: CASSAATETQYF
J: TRBJ2-2; D: TRBD2; size: .; V: TRBV6-4; DNA: TGTGCCAGCAGTAGCGGGGGGGCCACCGGGGAGCTGTTTTTT; CDR3: CASSSGGATGELFF
J: TRBJ2-7; D: .; size: .; V: TRBV7-9; DNA: TGTGCCAGCAGCTTACACAGCTCCTACGAGCAGTACTTC; CDR3: CASSLHSSYEQYF
J: TRBJ2-4; D: .; size: few; V: TRBV7-9; DNA: TGTGCCAGCAGCTTAAAGAGGGAAAACATTCAGTACTTC; CDR3: CASSLKRENIQYF
J: TRBJ1-5; D: .; size: .; V: TRBV28; DNA: TGTGCCAGCAGTTTGCAGGGCGGCGGTAGCAATCAGCCCCAGCATTTT; CDR3: CASSLQGGGSNQPQHF
J: TRBJ1-3; D: .; size: .; V: TRBV19; DNA: TGTGCCAGTAGTATAGTACAGGGAGCTGGAAACACCATATATTTT; CDR3: CASSIVQGAGNTIYF
J: TRBJ1-1; D: TRBD1; size: .; V: TRBV9; DNA: TGTGCCAGCAGCACCCGGGACAGGGGTCTCACTGAAGCTTTCTTT; CDR3: CASSTRDRGLTEAFF
J: TRBJ1-2; D: .; size: .; V: TRBV12-2; DNA: TGTGCAAGTCGCTTAGGGGGACAGGGAACTAACTATGGCTACACCTTC; CDR3: CASRLGGQGTNYGYTF
J: TRBJ1-6; D: .; size: .; V: TRBV6-5; DNA: TGTGCCAGCAGTTACGGGGGGAGGGGTTCACCCCTCCACTTT; CDR3: CASSYGGRGSPLHF
J: TRBJ1-2; D: .; size: .; V: TRBV30; DNA: TGTGCCTGTTTCAGGGTGAACGGTGGCTACACCTTC; CDR3: CACFRVNGGYTF
J: TRBJ1-2; D: TRBD1; size: .; V: TRBV18; DNA: TGTGCCAGCTCACCGGGACAGCTTCGCGGCTACACCTTC; CDR3: CASSPGQLRGYTF
J: TRBJ2-2; D: TRBD2; size: .; V: TRBV9; DNA: TGTGCCAGCAGCCTCCTAGGACTAGCGGCCAACACCGGGGAGCTGTTTTTT; CDR3: CASSLLGLAANTGELFF
J: TRBJ1-1; D: .; size: few; V: TRBV27; DNA: TGTGCCAGCAGTGGGAGGGCCCGGGGCACTGAAGCTTTCTTT; CDR3: CASSGRARGTEAFF
J: TRBJ1-6; D: .; size: .; V: TRBV5-8; DNA: TGTGCCAGCAGCTTGGGACGGCGGTGGAATTCACCCCTCCACTTT; CDR3: CASSLGRRWNSPLHF
J: TRBJ2-7; D: TRBD1; size: once; V: TRBV6-2/TRBV6-3; DNA: TGTGCCAGCAGTTATCATCAGGGGGTGAGGGAGCAGTACTTC; CDR3: CASSYHQGVREQYF
J: TRBJ1-2; D: TRBD1; size: .; V: TRBV20-1; DNA: TGCAGTGCTAGTCCCGGGACAGGGGGAGCTAACTATGGCTACACCTTC; CDR3: CSASPGTGGANYGYTF
J: TRBJ2-3; D: .; size: .; V: TRBV3-1/TRBV3-2; DNA: TGTGCCAGCAGCCAAGATTTTGACACTAGCACAGATACGCAGTATTTT; CDR3: CASSQDFDTSTDTQYF
J: TRBJ1-2; D: TRBD1; size: .; V: TRBV28; DNA: TGTGCCAGCAGTTCAGGGGGAGTTAACTATGGCTACACCTTC; CDR3: CASSSGGVNYGYTF
J: TRBJ1-6; D: TRBD1; size: .; V: TRBV7-2; DNA: TGTGCCAGCAGCTTCCCCGGGACAGGGACACCCCTCCACTTT; CDR3: CASSFPGTGTPLHF
J: TRBJ2-7; D: .; size: few; V: TRBV5-8; DNA: TGTGCCAGCAGCACCCCGGGACTGCTTTCCTACGAGCAGTACTTC; CDR3: CASSTPGLLSYEQYF
J: TRBJ2-5; D: .; size: .; V: TRBV14; DNA: TGTGCCAGCAGCCAAGATCTGATGGGTGGGAGAGAGACCCAGTACTTC; CDR3: CASSQDLMGGRETQYF
J: TRBJ1-6; D: TRBD1; size: once; V: TRBV4-1; DNA: TGCGCCAGCAGCCAAGAGATAACAGGGGGCCCGTCGAATAATTCACCCCTCCACTTT; CDR3: CASSQEITGGPSNNSPLHF
J: TRBJ1-1; D: TRBD1; size: .; V: TRBV7-8; DNA: TGTGCCAGCAGCTCCAACAGGGGGCAGGAGTGGGACACTGAAGCTTTCTTT; CDR3: CASSSNRGQEWDTEAFF
J: TRBJ1-2; D: .; size: .; V: TRBV6-2/TRBV6-3; DNA: TGTGCCAGCAGTTACGGTGGAGGGAGTAACTATGGCTACACCTTC; CDR3: CASSYGGGSNYGYTF
J: TRBJ1-2; D: .; size: .; V: TRBV14; DNA: TGTGCCAGCAGCCAAGATGTGGGGCAGAGACAAACCTTC; CDR3: CASSQDVGQRQTF
J: TRBJ2-3; D: .; size: .; V: TRBV5-8; DNA: TGTGCCAGCAGCTTGCCGCCACAACATACGCAGTATTTT; CDR3: CASSLPPQHTQYF
J: TRBJ1-1; D: TRBD1; size: .; V: TRBV6-2/TRBV6-3; DNA: TGTGCCAGCAGTTACTCCCCGGGACAGGGGGACACTGAAGCTTTCTTT; CDR3: CASSYSPGQGDTEAFF
J: TRBJ1-1; D: .; size: .; V: TRBV9; DNA: TGTGCCAGCAAAGGGGGTATCGGCGATATGAACACTGAAGCTTTCTTT; CDR3: CASKGGIGDMNTEAFF
J: TRBJ2-1; D: .; size: .; V: TRBV7-9; DNA: TGTGCCAGCATCCCAGAGGAGGTCAACTACAATGAGCAGTTCTTC; CDR3: CASIPEEVNYNEQFF
J: TRBJ2-1; D: TRBD2; size: .; V: TRBV11-2; DNA: TGTGCCAGCAGCTTAGATATGTCGGTGCGGGGGGGTGGCAATGAGCAGTTCTTC; CDR3: CASSLDMSVRGGGNEQFF
J: TRBJ2-2; D: .; size: .; V: TRBV11-2; DNA: TGTGCCAGCAGCTTTGTCCCATCCAACACCGGGGAGCTGTTTTTT; CDR3: CASSFVPSNTGELFF
J: TRBJ1-2; D: .; size: .; V: TRBV7-9; DNA: TGTGCCAGCAGCTTAATGGGGGAGGTGGGCTATGGCTACACCTTC; CDR3: CASSLMGEVGYGYTF